A selection of T cell receptor beta chains follows, all from one sample in a study of vaccination and CD4 T cells after COVID-19. Their antigen targets remain unknown. MiXCR was run by TCRdb on the PCR reads, yielding one entry per CDR3 protein. The sample carries approximately 12,000 distinct CDR3 sequences, roughly 44% recorded once. Sequencing input: cultured CD4+ T cells from blood. The receptors shown here come from a human donor with COVID-19. Each CDR3 is given with its conserved first and last residue. D genes are given only for firm matches. A clone size is listed for some rows: how often the clone was seen (once, few, many), or a class if it is expanded.

j_gene	d_gene	abundance	v_gene	CDR3nt	CDR3aa
TRBJ1-6	NA	NA	TRBV6-1	TGTGCCAGCAGTGAAAGGAGGGGATCCTATAATTCACCCCTCCACTTT	CASSERRGSYNSPLHF
TRBJ1-6	NA	medium-sized	TRBV11-3	TGTGCCAGCAGCTTACAGGGGTCACCCCTCCACTTT	CASSLQGSPLHF
TRBJ2-7	NA	NA	TRBV11-2	TGTGCCAGCCGGGCGGGGAACGAGCAGTACTTC	CASRAGNEQYF
TRBJ1-2	TRBD1	few	TRBV30	TGTGCCTGGGCAACAGGGGCGACACGCTATGGCTACACCTTC	CAWATGATRYGYTF
TRBJ1-5	TRBD1	NA	TRBV27	TGTGCCAGCAGTTCCGGGACAGATAGCAATCAGCCCCAGCATTTT	CASSSGTDSNQPQHF
TRBJ1-2	NA	few	TRBV27	TGTGCCAGCAGTTATGCAGAGAACTATGGCTACACCTTC	CASSYAENYGYTF
TRBJ1-2	NA	NA	TRBV5-1	TGCGCCAGCAGCTTGGACAGGCACACTAACTATGGCTACACCTTC	CASSLDRHTNYGYTF
TRBJ2-5	NA	NA	TRBV7-2	TGTGCCAGCAGCCGTACGGGAGAGAAAGAGACCCAGTACTTC	CASSRTGEKETQYF
TRBJ2-3	NA	NA	TRBV15	TGTGCCACCAGCAGAGATGTGAAAAGCGTCGGGGCCTCTGCAGATACGCAGTATTTT	CATSRDVKSVGASADTQYF
TRBJ1-4	TRBD1	NA	TRBV10-2	TGCGCCAGCAGGGAGGGGACCGGCAGGGGGAATGAAAAACTGTTTTTT	CASREGTGRGNEKLFF
TRBJ2-1	TRBD2	NA	TRBV7-9	TGTGCCAGCAGCTTAGGTTCGGGACTAGGCAGAGGCGAGCAGTTCTTC	CASSLGSGLGRGEQFF
TRBJ1-1	TRBD1	NA	TRBV6-5	TGTGCCAGCAGGTACAGGGACAGCACTATGAACACTGAAGCTTTCTTT	CASRYRDSTMNTEAFF
TRBJ1-1	NA	NA	TRBV20-1	TGCAGTGCTATGGGGTTTGGGAACACTGAAGCTTTCTTT	CSAMGFGNTEAFF
TRBJ1-1	NA	NA	TRBV6-2/TRBV6-3	TGTGCCAGCACCTTTCGGGGCTGGAACACTGAAGCTTTCTTT	CASTFRGWNTEAFF
TRBJ2-3	NA	NA	TRBV11-2	TGTGCCAGCAGCTTAGCGGGAGATACGCAGTATTTT	CASSLAGDTQYF
TRBJ1-5	NA	few	TRBV19	TGTGCCAGTAGGACCAGCCATAGCAATCAGCCCCAGCATTTT	CASRTSHSNQPQHF
TRBJ2-7	NA	few	TRBV10-3	TGTGCCATTGCGGACCTGAAAACCCACGAGCAGTACTTC	CAIADLKTHEQYF
TRBJ2-5	TRBD1	NA	TRBV11-2	TGTGCCAGCAGCACCCGGACAGGAGGCCAGGAGACCCAGTACTTC	CASSTRTGGQETQYF
TRBJ1-6	NA	few	TRBV6-1	TGTGCCACCAAAGCGGGCGATAATTCACCCCTCCACTTT	CATKAGDNSPLHF
TRBJ2-5	NA	few	TRBV7-8	TGTGCCAGCAGCCCAGGACAGCACCAAGAGACCCAGTACTTC	CASSPGQHQETQYF
TRBJ1-2	NA	NA	TRBV5-6	TGTGCCAGCAGCTTGGTGCTGGGGCGATACTATGGCTACACCTTC	CASSLVLGRYYGYTF
TRBJ2-7	NA	few	TRBV11-2	TGTGCCAGCAGCTTACTTGCCTACGAGCAGTACTTC	CASSLLAYEQYF
TRBJ2-1	TRBD2	few	TRBV11-3	TGTGCCAGCAGCACGGGGAGGGGCTCCAATGAGCAGTTCTTC	CASSTGRGSNEQFF
TRBJ2-5	TRBD1	NA	TRBV9	TGTGCCAGCAGCGTAGACAGGGGAAGGGAGACCCAGTACTTC	CASSVDRGRETQYF
TRBJ2-7	TRBD2	NA	TRBV7-2	TGTGCCAGCAGCTTCGGACTAGCGGGGGTTCGCGAGCAGTACTTC	CASSFGLAGVREQYF